Following are 32 T cell receptor beta chains from one sample sequenced in a study of blood T cell repertoires in COVID-19. Repertoires were generated with immunoSEQ multiplex PCR, while TCRdb's copy carries only in-frame clones and drops some. The repertoire holds fewer than 250,000 clones, with approximately 82% as singletons. What was sequenced was peripheral blood. The source of these receptors is a woman aged 40 to 50 with acute or convalescent COVID-19.

V usage is TRBV11-3 and J usage is TRBJ2-3, with 9 nucleotides matching TRBD2. There are 14 residues in the CDR3. CDR1 SGHNT and CDR2 YENEEA come from the germline V gene. V trimming: 5 bases; J trimming: 2 bases; junction bases outside the gene matches: 2. CDR3 protein: CASSPSGATDTQYF. The CDR3 DNA is TGTGCCAGCAGCCCTAGCGGGGCCACAGATACGCAGTATTTT.

V usage is TRBV6-2 or TRBV6-3 and J usage is TRBJ2-1; 7 bases fit TRBD2. The CDR3 contains 15 residues. Germline-derived CDR1 and CDR2 are MNHEY and SVGEGT. V lost 5 bases to trimming and J lost 6 bases; unmatched junction nucleotides: 10. CDR3 DNA sequence: TGTGCCAGCAGTACCCCGGGACTAACGGGCAATGAGCAGTTCTTC. It yields the protein CASSTPGLTGNEQFF.

The gene calls are TRBV7-6 and TRBJ2-3; 8 positions agree with TRBD1. This CDR3 is 15 amino acids long. CDR1 is SGHVS, CDR2 FNYEAQ, per germline. V was clipped by 5 bases and J by 1 base; unmatched bases: 5. As DNA, the CDR3 is TGTGCCAGCAGCCCCGGACAGGGCGGCACAGATACGCAGTATTTT. Translation gives CASSPGQGGTDTQYF.

This clone appeared once. This rearrangement joins TRBV6-2 or TRBV6-3 to TRBJ1-2; D is ambiguous. In germline, CDR1 is MNHEY, CDR2 SVGEGT. The CDR3 covers 14 residues. Trimming pared 4 bases from V and 3 bases from J, leaving 12 bases between. CDR3 residues: CASSLRREDYGYTF. DNA for the CDR3: TGTGCCAGCAGTTTGAGGAGGGAGGACTATGGCTACACCTTC.

This clone has a handful of counts. The CDR3 is CASSQDRTGPSTEAFF. The CDR3, as DNA: TGTGCCAGCAGCCAAGACCGTACAGGGCCTAGCACTGAAGCTTTCTTT. The genes are TRBV3-1 (or the pseudogene TRBV3-2) and TRBJ1-1, with D perhaps matching TRBD1 (6 bases). The germline CDR1 and CDR2 sequences are LGHDT and YNNKEL (reference sequence). This CDR3 has 16 residues. Trimming cost V 0 bases and J 4 bases, with 15 bases left between them.

The J gene is TRBJ2-2, the V gene TRBV5-1; 8 bases line up with TRBD2. This CDR3 comprises 21 residues. V was clipped by 6 bases and J by 1 base; unmatched bases: 23. The germline V gene encodes CDR1 SGHRS and CDR2 YFSETQ. CDR3 DNA sequence: TGCGCCAGCACGTCGCCGACCTTTAGCGGGAAAGGACCGGAGAACACCGGGGAGCTGTTTTTT. Protein product: CASTSPTFSGKGPENTGELFF.

V usage is TRBV11-2 and J usage is TRBJ1-1; possibly TRBD1 for D (5 bases). Per the germline V gene, CDR1 is SGHAT and CDR2 is FQNNGV. The V gene lost 0 bases and the J gene lost 1 base, with 15 bases spanning the gap. The CDR3 has 17 residues. The CDR3 sequence is CASSLDGGWAGNTEAFF. The CDR3 nucleotides are TGTGCCAGCAGCTTAGATGGGGGGTGGGCAGGGAACACTGAAGCTTTCTTT.

The chain has TRBV5-1 and TRBJ1-5; 12 bases are shared with TRBD1. Trimming removed 0 bases from V and 7 bases from J; junction bases left unmatched: 2. This CDR3 has 15 residues. Germline values: CDR1 SGHRS, CDR2 YFSETQ. The CDR3 bases are TGCGCCAGCAGCTTGGCCGGGACAGGGGGCCAGCCCCAGCATTTT. This translates into CASSLAGTGGQPQHF.

The rearrangement links TRBV19 to TRBJ2-2, with TRBD1 identical over 7 bases. V was clipped by 8 bases and J by 8 bases; unmatched bases: 5. The germline CDR1 and CDR2 sequences are LNHDA and SQIVND (reference sequence). CDR3 size: 12 residues. CDR3 loop: CASHHRGGELFF. The CDR3 DNA reads TGTGCCAGTCATCACAGGGGTGGGGAGCTGTTTTTT. Full variable domain (missing parts from reference TRBV19 and TRBJ2-2): DGGITQSPKYLFRKEGQNVTLSCEQNLNHDAMYWYRQDPGQGLRLIYYSQIVNDFQKGDIAEGYSVSREKKESFPLTVTSAQKNPTAFYLCASHHRGGELFFGEGSRLTVL.

This chain links TRBV29-1 with TRBJ2-3; tentatively, D is TRBD2 (6 bases). Trimming left V 7 bases short and J 4 bases short, with 15 bases between. The CDR3 contains 13 residues. Germline values: CDR1 SQVTM, CDR2 ANQGSEA. As DNA, the CDR3 is TGCAGCGCAGCAACTAGCCTCGCAGATACGCAGTATTTT. Protein sequence: CSAATSLADTQYF.

This clone showed up just a few times. The V call is TRBV5-1, the J call TRBJ1-6; the D is unclear. V was pared by 4 bases and J by 4 bases, with 15 bases between. The CDR3 loop spans 16 amino acids. Germline V gives CDR1 SGHRS, CDR2 YFSETQ. In DNA, the CDR3 is TGCGCCAGCAGCAGAACCTCAGACACGTATAATTCACCCCTCCACTTT. Translating gives CASSRTSDTYNSPLHF.

The chain is built from TRBV27 and TRBJ2-2, with 10 bases fitting TRBD2. There are 19 residues in the CDR3. CDR1 and CDR2 from the germline V gene are MNHEY and SMNVEV (reference sequence). The V and J ends lost 6 bases and 6 bases, in that order; junction bases with no gene match: 19. The CDR3 spells CASSLLTSGPFMGSGELFF. The DNA for the CDR3 is TGTGCCAGCAGCCTTCTGACTAGCGGGCCCTTTATGGGTTCCGGGGAGCTGTTTTTT.

CDR3 loop: CASSTSSRWDTQYF. The CDR3 nucleotides are TGTGCCAGTTCGACTAGCAGCCGGTGGGATACGCAGTATTTT. V and J are TRBV7-8 and TRBJ2-3, with 7 positions matching TRBD2. V lost 9 bases and J lost 6; bases outside the gene matches: 12. This CDR3 spans 14 amino acids. In germline, CDR1 is SGHVS, CDR2 FQNEAQ. The complete variable domain, with remaining parts taken from reference TRBV7-8 and TRBJ2-3, reads GAGVSQSPRYKVAKRGQDVALRCDPISGHVSLFWYQQALGQGPEFLTYFQNEAQLDKSGLPSDRFFAERPEGSVSTLKIQRTQQEDSAVYLCASSTSSRWDTQYFGPGTRLTVL.

This clone was seen only once. V is TRBV27 and J is TRBJ2-7, with TRBD2 identical over 9 bases. CDR1 and CDR2 from the germline V gene are MNHEY and SMNVEV (reference sequence). V gave up 2 bases and J gave up 5 bases; unmatched junction bases: 4. The CDR3 is 14 amino acids. Here the CDR3 reads CASSLSGRLNEQYF. CDR3 DNA sequence: TGTGCCAGCAGTTTAAGCGGGAGGTTAAACGAGCAGTACTTC.

CDR3 coding DNA: TGTGCCAGTAGTGGAGGCTACGAGCAGTACTTC. It specifies CASSGGYEQYF. The J gene is TRBJ2-7, the V gene TRBV19; D is possibly TRBD2 (5 bases). The germline V and J ends were trimmed by 5 bases and 3 bases, with 5 bases remaining between them. This CDR3 is 11 amino acids long. Per the germline V gene, CDR1 is LNHDA and CDR2 is SQIVND (reference sequence).

This rearrangement joins TRBV24-1 to TRBJ2-1; 8 bases agree with TRBD2. The V gene's germline CDR1 is KGHDR and CDR2 SFDVKD. V trimming: 2 bases; J trimming: 16 bases; junction bases outside the gene matches: 9. The CDR3 is made up of 13 amino acids. CDR3 DNA: TGTGCCACCAGTGATTCAGGGACTAGGATTGTTTTCTTC. Amino acids: CATSDSGTRIVFF.

This clone came up once. The chain links TRBV19 to TRBJ1-3, with D perhaps matching TRBD1 (6 bases). CDR1 and CDR2 (germline): LNHDA, SQIVND (reference sequence). V lost 7 bases and J lost 4, with 14 bases in between. The CDR3 has 14 residues. DNA for the CDR3: TGTGCCAGTACCTCTAGGGGGACCGGAAACACCATATATTTT. The encoded protein is CASTSRGTGNTIYF.

This clone was counted once. The rearrangement joins TRBV4-2 to TRBJ1-2; D is undetermined. CDR1 and CDR2 (germline): LGHNA, YNFKEQ. This CDR3 region has 15 residues. The V end lost 0 bases, the J end lost 2 bases, and 10 bases lay between the germline ends. CDR3: CASSQEAGSNYGYTF. The CDR3, as DNA: TGTGCCAGCAGCCAAGAGGCAGGCTCCAACTATGGCTACACCTTC.

This rearrangement joins TRBV7-2 to TRBJ2-2; D is unresolved. The V end was cut by 6 bases, the J end by 3 bases, with 11 bases between. Germline-derived CDR1 and CDR2 are SGHTA and FQGNSA. The CDR3 length is 14 residues. CDR3 nucleotide sequence: TGTGCCAGCAGGGGCACACACTACACCGGGGAGCTGTTTTTT. This gives the protein CASRGTHYTGELFF. Variable domain in full (rest from reference TRBV7-2 and TRBJ2-2): GAGVSQSPSNKVTEKGKDVELRCDPISGHTALYWYRQSLGQGLEFLIYFQGNSAPDKSGLPSDRFSAERTGGSVSTLTIQRTQQEDSAVYLCASRGTHYTGELFFGEGSRLTVL.

The genes are TRBV24-1 and TRBJ2-2, with 7 nucleotides matching TRBD1. Looked up from germline, CDR1 is KGHDR and CDR2 is SFDVKD. J lost 3 bases, V lost 3 bases, and 9 bases had no gene match. This CDR3 comprises 17 residues. CDR3 bases: TGTGCCACCAGTGATCTGAGACAGGGCAGATACACCGGGGAGCTGTTTTTT. Translation gives CATSDLRQGRYTGELFF.

V and J are TRBV3-1 (or the pseudogene TRBV3-2) and TRBJ1-1; no reliable D call. The CDR3 sequence is 16 residues long. Trimming pared 0 bases from V and 3 bases from J, leaving 14 bases between. Germline V lookup: CDR1 LGHDT, CDR2 YNNKEL (reference sequence). The CDR3 DNA reads as TGTGCCAGCAGCCAAGATCCGACCGGGAGCGACACTGAAGCTTTCTTT. Protein product: CASSQDPTGSDTEAFF.

V usage is TRBV14 and J usage is TRBJ2-7; weak D call: TRBD2 (7 bases). Trimming removed 3 bases at V and 6 bases at J, with 15 bases between. This CDR3 has 14 residues. The germline CDR1 and CDR2 sequences are SGHDN and FVKESK. DNA for the CDR3: TGTGCCAGCAGCCAGGGGGGGCCTTCAGCCGAGCAGTACTTC. It yields the protein CASSQGGPSAEQYF.

Note on this clone: Other DNA sequences in the sample encode the same CDR3. V is TRBV9 and J is TRBJ2-3, with 7 bases matching TRBD2. The trim removed 0 bases at V and 6 bases at J, leaving 4 bases unmatched. The germline CDR1 and CDR2 sequences are SGDLS and YYNGEE. This CDR3 comprises 14 residues. The CDR3 region has the DNA TGTGCCAGCAGCGTAGCTACCGGGGGGGATACGCAGTATTTT. Protein: CASSVATGGDTQYF. Full variable domain (outside the CDR3, taken from reference TRBV9 and TRBJ2-3): DSGVTQTPKHLITATGQRVTLRCSPRSGDLSVYWYQQSLDQGLQFLIQYYNGEERAKGNILERFSAQQFPDLHSELNLSSLELGDSALYFCASSVATGGDTQYFGPGTRLTVL.

This rearrangement joins TRBV18 to TRBJ2-1, with TRBD1 identical over 7 bases. The germline V gene has CDR1 KGHSH and CDR2 LQKENI. Losses at the gene ends were 3 bases for V and 3 bases for J; bases not matched to a gene: 11. This CDR3 spans 17 amino acids. The CDR3 sequence: CASSPVARDSYYNEQFF. In nucleotides, the CDR3 is TGTGCCAGCTCACCTGTCGCTCGGGACAGCTACTACAATGAGCAGTTCTTC. Supplemented by reference TRBV18 and TRBJ2-1, the full variable domain reads NAGVMQNPRHLVRRRGQEARLRCSPMKGHSHVYWYRQLPEEGLKFMVYLQKENIIDESGMPKERFSAEFPKEGPSILRIQQVVRGDSAAYFCASSPVARDSYYNEQFFGPGTRLTVL.

With regard to this clone: Other DNA sequences within the sample encode an identical CDR3. V and J are TRBV7-9 and TRBJ2-1; D may be TRBD2 (6 bases). The V end was cut by 2 bases, the J end by 7 bases, with 9 bases between. The germline V gene encodes CDR1 SEHNR and CDR2 FQNEAQ (reference sequence). The CDR3 has 13 residues. The CDR3 coding sequence is TGTGCCAGCAGCTTATCCGGGGGAAATGAGCAGTTCTTC. Translated, it gives CASSLSGGNEQFF. Full variable domain (rest looked up from reference TRBV7-9 and TRBJ2-1): DTGVSQNPRHKITKRGQNVTFRCDPISEHNRLYWYRQTLGQGPEFLTYFQNEAQLEKSRLLSDRFSAERPKGSFSTLEIQRTEQGDSAMYLCASSLSGGNEQFFGPGTRLTVL.

The J gene is TRBJ1-5, the V gene TRBV27, with D unclear. The germline V gene has CDR1 MNHEY and CDR2 SMNVEV (reference sequence). Trimming cost V 4 bases and J 0 bases, with 10 bases left between them. The CDR3 is made up of 15 amino acids. CDR3 nucleotides: TGTGCCAGCAGTTCCCGACAATATAGCAATCAGCCCCAGCATTTT. Its protein product is CASSSRQYSNQPQHF.

The rearrangement uses TRBV30 and TRBJ2-7; 11 positions match TRBD1. This CDR3 is built from 14 residues. V gave up 3 bases and J gave up 4 bases; unmatched junction bases: 5. Germline V CDR1 and CDR2: GTSNPN, SVGIG (reference sequence). CDR3 protein: CAWSRGTGGYEQYF. The CDR3, as DNA: TGTGCCTGGAGCCGGGGGACAGGGGGGTACGAGCAGTACTTC.

V usage is TRBV10-2 and J usage is TRBJ1-1; unclear D gene. The CDR3 is 13 residues long. V dropped 7 bases and J dropped 2 bases, with 11 bases sitting between them. Germline loops: CDR1 WSHSY, CDR2 SAAADI. The CDR3 sequence is CASTIRANTEAFF. CDR3 nucleotides: TGCGCCAGCACAATCCGAGCCAACACTGAAGCTTTCTTT.

The V call is TRBV3-1 (or the pseudogene TRBV3-2), the J call TRBJ2-2, with D tentatively TRBD1 (6 bases). From germline, CDR1 is LGHDT and CDR2 YNNKEL (reference sequence). Trimming removed 4 bases at V and 3 bases at J, with 12 bases between. CDR3 length: 15 residues. CDR3 DNA sequence: TGTGCCAGCAGCCCCAGACAGGCCCACACCGGGGAGCTGTTTTTT. This translates into CASSPRQAHTGELFF.

This chain connects TRBV11-3 to TRBJ2-3; D is perhaps TRBD2 (7 bases). The CDR3 is 18 residues long. The V gene lost 1 base and the J gene lost 1 base, with 18 bases spanning the gap. The germline gives CDR1 SGHNT, CDR2 YENEEA. The CDR3 DNA follows: TGTGCCAGCAGCTTAGGAGGCCGGGGCGGGGGCCGCACAGATACGCAGTATTTT. Protein sequence: CASSLGGRGGGRTDTQYF.

This clone came up a few times. DNA for the CDR3: TGTGCCAGCAGTTTCGGGACAGGGCCCGGGGCCAACGTCCTGACTTTC. It translates to CASSFGTGPGANVLTF. The gene calls are TRBV6-2 or TRBV6-3 and TRBJ2-6; 9 bases fit TRBD1. The junction had 5 bases not matched to a gene; V was cut back by 4 bases and J by 4 bases. The germline V gene has CDR1 MNHEY and CDR2 SVGEGT. The CDR3 contains 16 residues.

The chain has TRBV19 and TRBJ2-7, with a weak D call TRBD1 (5 bases). The CDR3 has 14 amino acids. V was trimmed by 1 base and J by 3 bases, leaving 10 bases between them. Germline V gene lookup returns CDR1 LNHDA and CDR2 SQIVND (reference sequence). The CDR3 protein is CASSIARTHYEQYF. CDR3 sequence (DNA): TGTGCCAGTAGTATAGCTAGGACACACTACGAGCAGTACTTC.